A selection of T cell receptor beta chains follows, all from one sample in a study of tumor and adjacent non-tumor tissue in lung cancer. TCRdb independently ran MiXCR on the multiplex PCR reads; one entry per CDR3 protein. The profile shows roughly 150,000 distinct CDR3 sequences, approximately 72% of them singletons. Sequenced material: lung tumor tissue. All receptors come from a man aged 55 to 69 with small cell lung cancer. The CDR3 runs from the conserved cysteine through the conserved F or W. The D gene is left open where the match is weak. Only part of the rows carry a size: once, few, many, or a class if the clone is expanded.

-,TRBJ1-1,TRBV18,-,CASSPPRRGDPRQAFF,TGTGCCAGCTCACCACCGAGAAGAGGGGATCCAAGACAAGCTTTCTTT
-,TRBJ2-7,TRBV7-3,-,CASSLSSGNSYEQYF,TGTGCCAGCAGCTTATCTTCTGGGAACTCCTACGAGCAGTACTTC
-,TRBJ2-1,TRBV20-1,-,CSASELGSSYNEQFF,TGCAGTGCCAGCGAGCTGGGGAGCTCTTACAATGAGCAGTTCTTC
few,TRBJ2-7,TRBV4-1,-,CASSQGVRSSYEQYF,TGCGCCAGCAGCCAAGGAGTCCGCAGCTCCTACGAGCAGTACTTC
-,TRBJ2-1,TRBV20-1,TRBD2,CSASVLASNSYNEKFF,TGCAGTGCTAGCGTACTAGCGTCAAACTCCTACAATGAGAAGTTCTTC
-,TRBJ1-4,TRBV12-3/TRBV12-4,TRBD1,CASSPTGRIEKLLF,TGTGCCAGCAGCCCGACAGGGCGGATTGAAAAACTGCTTTTT
many,TRBJ2-7,TRBV11-3,-,CASSLDHGGEQYF,TGTGCCAGCAGCTTAGATCACGGGGGTGAGCAGTACTTC
-,TRBJ2-3,TRBV6-2/TRBV6-3,-,CASSYTDSSFIDTQYF,TGTGCCAGCAGTTACACGGACTCATCCTTCATAGATACGCAATATTTT
few,TRBJ2-3,TRBV20-1,-,CSARDGAPGRADTQYF,TGCAGTGCTAGAGATGGTGCTCCAGGGCGGGCAGATACGCAGTATTTT
once,TRBJ2-3,TRBV20-1,-,CSSTRVEVTDTQYF,TGCAGTTCTACGCGTGTCGAGGTCACAGATACGCAGTATTTT
-,TRBJ2-1,TRBV13,-,CASSLRTVKKQPNEQFF,TGTGCCAGCAGCTTAAGAACAGTAAAAAAACAACCCAATGAGCAGTTCTTC
many,TRBJ1-6,TRBV4-2,-,CASSQADSPLHF,TGTGCCAGCAGCCAAGCGGATTCACCCCTCCACTTT
-,TRBJ2-5,TRBV11-3,-,CVSSHGQNQETQYF,TGTGTCAGCAGCCACGGACAGAACCAAGAGACCCAGTACTTC
-,TRBJ2-1,TRBV11-3,TRBD2,CANCSGLAGGPYNEQFF,TGTGCCAACTGTTCGGGACTAGCGGGAGGGCCCTACAATGAGCAGTTCTTC
few,TRBJ2-3,TRBV11-2,-,CASSSTLGEGTDTQYF,TGTGCCAGTAGCTCAACTTTGGGAGAGGGAACAGATACGCAGTATTTT
many,TRBJ2-6,TRBV5-4,-,CASSLVGTGANVLTF,TGTGCCAGCAGCTTGGTAGGGACTGGGGCCAACGTCCTGACTTTC
-,TRBJ2-1,TRBV19,TRBD2,CASSGASGGSWSYNEQFF,TGTGCCAGTAGTGGGGCTAGCGGGGGATCATGGTCCTACAATGAGCAGTTCTTC
-,TRBJ2-1,TRBV24-1,TRBD2,CATSDTSGREEEQFF,TGTGCCACCAGTGATACTAGCGGGAGGGAGGAAGAGCAGTTCTTC
many,TRBJ2-7,TRBV20-1,-,CSAIRDWPYEQYF,TGCAGTGCTATCCGGGACTGGCCCTACGAGCAGTACTTC
-,TRBJ2-1,TRBV12-3/TRBV12-4,-,CDSSLFTNGTNEQFF,TGTGACAGCAGTTTATTCACTAACGGGACCAATGAGCAGTTCTTC
many,TRBJ2-3,TRBV6-2/TRBV6-3,-,CASSRGYTQYF,TGTGCCAGCAGCCGCGGATATACGCAGTATTTT
many,TRBJ2-1,TRBV29-1,TRBD2,CSVAGGLAGGSSYNEQFF,TGCAGCGTTGCTGGGGGGCTAGCGGGAGGGAGCTCCTACAATGAGCAGTTCTTC
many,TRBJ2-4,TRBV9,-,CASSVAAENIQYF,TGTGCCAGCAGCGTAGCGGCAGAAAACATTCAGTACTTC
-,TRBJ2-6,TRBV6-5,-,CASRGGQSSGANVLTF,TGTGCCAGCAGGGGGGGTCAGAGCTCTGGGGCCAACGTCCTGACTTTC
-,TRBJ2-1,TRBV11-1,-,CAISSLSLSGDGQFF,TGTGCCATCAGCTCACTTAGCCTTAGTGGAGATGGGCAGTTCTTC
-,TRBJ2-5,TRBV2,TRBD1,CASMTGEETQYF,TGTGCCAGCATGACAGGGGAAGAGACCCAGTACTTC
many,TRBJ1-1,TRBV12-3/TRBV12-4,-,CASVRVNTEAFF,TGTGCCAGCGTCAGGGTCAACACTGAAGCTTTCTTT